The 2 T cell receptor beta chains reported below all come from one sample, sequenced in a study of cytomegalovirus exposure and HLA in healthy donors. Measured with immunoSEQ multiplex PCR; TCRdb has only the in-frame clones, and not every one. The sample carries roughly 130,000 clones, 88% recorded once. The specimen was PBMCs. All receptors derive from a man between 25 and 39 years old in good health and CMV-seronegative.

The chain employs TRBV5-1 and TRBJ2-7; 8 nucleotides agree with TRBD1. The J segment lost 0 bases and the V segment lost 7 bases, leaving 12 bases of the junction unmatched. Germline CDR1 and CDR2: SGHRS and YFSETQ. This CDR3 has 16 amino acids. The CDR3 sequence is CASGVDPGGSSYEQYF. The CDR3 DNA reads TGCGCCAGCGGAGTGGATCCAGGGGGCTCCTCCTACGAGCAGTACTTC.

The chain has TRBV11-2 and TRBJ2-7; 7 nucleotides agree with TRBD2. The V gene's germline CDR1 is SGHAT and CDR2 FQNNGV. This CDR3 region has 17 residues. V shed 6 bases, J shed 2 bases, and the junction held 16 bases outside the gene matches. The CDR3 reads CASSQPTSDYSTYEQYF. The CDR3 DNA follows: TGTGCCAGCAGTCAACCCACTAGCGACTATTCGACCTACGAGCAGTACTTC.